Shown below are 3 T cell receptor beta chains from a single sample sequenced in a study of human T cells and chemical hapten exposure (dated by TCRdb to the early 2020s). The library was generated by RACE. The reads were generated on a NextSeq 500. In-frame beta chains were kept once TCRdb had trimmed the public reads at Q25 with fastp and called clones with MiXCR. CDR3 protein duplicates are merged, each entry listing the most common genes and DNA. This sample is represented by fewer than 100,000 distinct CDR3 sequences; 11% of them were singletons. The ten largest clones add up to 1.5% to 2% of the sample. Reading the label with the study, this specimen's time point is: patch test 2, 6 weeks after DPC sensitization. What the treatment or condition label conveys for this sample: therapeutic diphenylcyclopropenone sensitization with weekly scalp DPC. Sequencing used whole blood, obtained in connection with sensitization to the hapten diphenylcyclopropenone (DPC). These receptors were collected from a man younger than 35 with alopecia areata. Some clones in this sample may be carry-over from other donors' samples.

The table lists this clonotype with many counts. The chain carries TRBV29-1 and TRBJ1-1, with D hard to call. Trimming removed 6 bases from V and 7 bases from J, with 15 bases in between. Germline V gene sequence: CDR1 SQVTM, CDR2 ANQGSEA. The CDR3 has 12 residues. The CDR3 reads CSVVYETIEAFF. CDR3 DNA: TGCAGCGTGGTCTACGAGACGATTGAAGCTTTCTTT.

The chain is built from TRBV6-2 or TRBV6-3 and TRBJ2-7; no firm D call. V lost 6 bases and J 1 base, leaving 13 bases between the germline ends. The CDR3 length is 14 residues. From germline, CDR1 is MNHEY and CDR2 SVGEGT. CDR3 protein: CASSLDSGSYEQYV. The CDR3 bases are TGTGCCAGCAGCCTGGATAGTGGGTCCTACGAGCAGTACGTC.

This clonotype was seen more than once but under ten times. This chain links TRBV7-6 with TRBJ2-1; 7 bases map to TRBD1. The V segment lost 5 bases and the J segment 2 bases; nucleotides outside the gene matches: 6. The CDR3 totals 15 residues. The germline V gene encodes CDR1 SGHVS and CDR2 FNYEAQ. The CDR3 is CASSADRETYNEQFF. CDR3 in DNA: TGTGCCAGCAGCGCAGACAGGGAGACCTACAATGAGCAGTTCTTC. The variable domain in full, completed from reference TRBV7-6 and TRBJ2-1, reads GAGVSQSPRYKVTKRGQDVALRCDPISGHVSLYWYRQALGQGPEFLTYFNYEAQQDKSGLPNDRFSAERPEGSISTLTIQRTEQRDSAMYRCASSADRETYNEQFFGPGTRLTVL.